This T cell receptor (beta chain) was sequenced during a study of shared clonotypes between healthy human individuals. General study results and limits: Researchers sampled only blood; tissue repertoires likely differ. All-four-donor shared clonotypes had higher generation probabilities than non-shared clonotypes did.

CDR1 SNHLY and CDR2 FYNNEI come from the germline V gene. The CDR3 totals 13 residues. With 3 bases removed from V and 3 bases from J, the gap between germline ends came to 6 bases. CD45RO negativity and positive selection for CCR7 defined naive CD8 cells, a population that excluded terminally differentiated effector memory CD45RA+ cells. This clone has more than one count but fewer than ten. Its antigen remains unidentified. The authors distributed each subset's genomic DNA evenly over several immunoSEQ plates. The data were produced by immunoSEQ multiplex PCR, yet TCRdb's version contains in-frame clones alone and is incomplete. Of approximately 1.9 million clones in the sample, roughly 93% are singletons; the top ten hold around 1.7%.

The sequence came from a man between 18 and 35 years old in good health. Some clones in this sample may be carry-over from other donors' samples. What was sequenced was naive CD8+ T cells from PBMCs. V gene TRBV2 combines with J gene TRBJ1-5; D is unclear. The CDR3 DNA reads as TGTGCCAGCAGTGAGGATCTCAATCAGCCCCAGCATTTT. Its translation: CASSEDLNQPQHF.